What follows are 21 T cell receptor beta chains derived from one specimen sequenced in a study of Ad26.COV2.S vaccination and SARS-CoV-2 variants. Measured with immunoSEQ multiplex PCR; TCRdb has only the in-frame clones, and not every one. The profile shows about half a million clones, roughly nine tenths of them singletons. The treatment here: around 19 received Ad26.COV2.S at low or high dose, single or two shots; about 5 received placebo; per-sample allocation not given. On day 63 after the first injection, vaccine and placebo recipients gave samples. The starting material was peripheral blood, obtained in a trial of Ad26.COV2.S vaccine versus placebo. These receptor sequences come from a person between 18 and 65 years old who received the Ad26.COV2.S COVID-19 vaccine or a placebo.

The CDR3, as DNA: TGTGCCAGCATTTCTACTAGCGGGAGTAATGAGCAGTTCTTC. This sequence encodes CASISTSGSNEQFF. This chain uses TRBV2 with TRBJ2-1; 11 positions agree with TRBD2. The length of the CDR3 is 14 residues. The J segment lost 7 bases and the V segment lost 7 bases, leaving 6 bases of the junction unmatched. Germline CDR1 reads SNHLY; CDR2 reads FYNNEI.

This chain joins TRBV25-1 and TRBJ2-5, with D possibly TRBD2 on 6 matching bases. The CDR3 spans 16 residues. The V gene lost 3 bases and the J gene lost 5 bases, with 19 bases spanning the gap. Germline CDR1 MGHDK, CDR2 SYGVNS. The CDR3 bases are TGTGCCAGCAGTGAGGGACTGGCCCCCGGTAGTGAGACCCAGTACTTC. The encoded protein is CASSEGLAPGSETQYF.

This clone was counted only a few times. V usage is TRBV5-8 and J usage is TRBJ1-5; no clear D. There are 14 residues in the CDR3. V dropped 9 bases and J dropped 0 bases, with 13 bases sitting between them. Germline V gene sequence: CDR1 SGHTS, CDR2 YDEGEE. The CDR3 bases are TGTGCCACCCCAAATACTAATAGCAATCAGCCCCAGCATTTT. Amino acid sequence: CATPNTNSNQPQHF.

The J gene is TRBJ2-5, the V gene TRBV7-9, with D possibly matching TRBD2 (6 bases). Germline V gene lookup returns CDR1 SEHNR and CDR2 FQNEAQ (reference sequence). The V and J ends lost 2 bases and 5 bases respectively, with 12 bases between them. This CDR3 has 14 residues. In DNA, the CDR3 is TGTGCCAGCAGCTTACTTGGGGACTGGGAGACCCAGTACTTC. The encoded protein is CASSLLGDWETQYF. The entire variable domain, with the rest obtained from reference TRBV7-9 and TRBJ2-5, is as follows: DTGVSQNPRHKITKRGQNVTFRCDPISEHNRLYWYRQTLGQGPEFLTYFQNEAQLEKSRLLSDRFSAERPKGSFSTLEIQRTEQGDSAMYLCASSLLGDWETQYFGPGTRLLVL.

The J gene is TRBJ1-2, the V gene TRBV13; 10 bases agree with TRBD1. The germline CDR1 and CDR2 sequences are PRHDT and FYEKMQ (reference sequence). The CDR3 is 13 residues long. Losses at the gene ends were 5 bases for V and 7 bases for J; bases not matched to a gene: 4. The CDR3 DNA follows: TGTGCCAGCAGCCTCGGACAGGGGGTTGGCTACACCTTC. This sequence encodes CASSLGQGVGYTF.

The rearrangement links TRBV7-8 to TRBJ1-1; 7 bases match TRBD1. With 4 bases clipped from V and 6 bases from J, the junction kept 11 bases outside the gene matches. The CDR3 runs 15 residues. The germline V gene encodes CDR1 SGHVS and CDR2 FQNEAQ. CDR3 loop: CASSSPTGVSAEAFF. DNA of the CDR3: TGTGCCAGCAGCTCACCCACAGGGGTCAGCGCTGAAGCTTTCTTT.

The chain uses TRBV11-2 and TRBJ2-1, with D perhaps being TRBD1 or TRBD2 (5 bases each). Trimming cost V 4 bases and J 2 bases, with 18 bases left between them. There are 17 residues in the CDR3. Germline CDR1 and CDR2: SGHAT and FQNNGV. The CDR3, as DNA: TGTGCCAGCAGCTGGCCCCCTGGGGGACCAACCTACAATGAGCAGTTCTTC. Translated: CASSWPPGGPTYNEQFF.

This clone was seen just once. The genes are TRBV21-1 and TRBJ2-7; the table gives TRBD1 as D, unverified against the DNA. TRBV21-1 is assigned pseudogene status. The length of the CDR3 is 15 residues. The CDR3 sequence is CASSFPGQEDYEQYF. The CDR3 coding sequence is TGTGCCAGCAGCTTCCCAGGACAGGAGGACTACGAGCAGTACTTC.

The V and J genes are TRBV9 and TRBJ2-5; 7 bases align to TRBD1. The CDR3 totals 13 residues. The ends lost 6 bases at V and 2 bases at J; junction bases unmatched: 4. CDR1 and CDR2 from the germline V gene are SGDLS and YYNGEE. The CDR3 nucleotides read TGTGCCAGCAACAAGGGACAGCAAGAGACCCAGTACTTC. Its protein is CASNKGQQETQYF.

This chain joins TRBV7-2 and TRBJ2-5; no clear D. Per germline, CDR1 SGHTA and CDR2 FQGNSA. The V end lost 5 bases, the J end lost 4 bases, and 8 bases lay between the germline ends. The CDR3 has 12 amino acids. CDR3 nucleotides: TGTGCCAGCAGCCCTCGCCCAGAGACCCAGTACTTC. It translates to CASSPRPETQYF.

This clone was observed once. This chain uses TRBV19 with TRBJ1-6, with 9 bases that match TRBD1. Germline-derived CDR1 and CDR2 are LNHDA and SQIVND (reference sequence). V gave up 5 bases and J gave up 7 bases; unmatched junction bases: 15. CDR3 length equals 18 residues. The CDR3 DNA sequence: TGTGCCAGTAGTTTTAACCTGGGACAGGGTGGATTAAATTCACCCCTCCACTTT. Encoded protein: CASSFNLGQGGLNSPLHF.

CDR3 coding DNA: TGTGCCAGCAAGGCATCGAACACCGGGGAGCTGTTTTTT. Translating it yields CASKASNTGELFF. The chain couples TRBV28 to TRBJ2-2, with unresolved D. In germline, CDR1 is MDHEN, CDR2 SYDVKM. Trimming removed 7 bases from V and 0 bases from J, with 6 bases in between. This CDR3 is built from 13 residues.

The chain combines TRBV5-1 with TRBJ1-2; D remains ambiguous. The CDR3 sequence is 15 residues long. The V end lost 0 bases, the J end lost 6 bases, and 15 bases lay between the germline ends. CDR1 and CDR2 (germline): SGHRS, YFSETQ. The CDR3 nucleotides are TGCGCCAGCAGCTTGGCCAAGGACGCAGAGCATGGCTACACCTTC. Translation: CASSLAKDAEHGYTF.

The rearrangement joins TRBV6-1 to TRBJ1-2; possible D gene TRBD1, 5 bases. The length of the CDR3 is 16 residues. Looked up from germline, CDR1 is MNHNS and CDR2 is SASEGT. Trimming shortened V by 2 bases and J by 0 bases, and 13 bases separated the two germline ends. The CDR3 DNA follows: TGTGCCAGCAGTGAATCCGGGGACGGTACTAACTATGGCTACACCTTC. It encodes CASSESGDGTNYGYTF.

This clone has a single count. The chain joins TRBV19 to TRBJ1-2; D is unresolved. The germline CDR1 and CDR2 sequences are LNHDA and SQIVND (reference sequence). CDR3 length equals 14 residues. The germline V and J ends were trimmed by 2 bases and 4 bases, with 11 bases remaining between them. The chain's CDR3 is CASSIKRPLYGYTF. CDR3 DNA sequence: TGTGCCAGTAGTATAAAGCGCCCTCTCTATGGCTACACCTTC.

The chain recombines TRBV6-6 with TRBJ2-7; D may be TRBD2 (5 bases). From germline, CDR1 is MNHNY and CDR2 SVGAGI (reference sequence). The V end was cut by 0 bases, the J end by 2 bases, with 11 bases between. This CDR3 region has 15 residues. The CDR3 bases are TGTGCCAGCAGTTACTCGGCGTTGAGGGCCTACGAGCAGTACTTC. Protein: CASSYSALRAYEQYF.

V is TRBV18 and J is TRBJ2-2; the D gene is possibly TRBD2 (5 bases). Germline V gene data show CDR1 as KGHSH and CDR2 as LQKENI. The CDR3 consists of 15 residues. The V end lost 3 bases, the J end lost 3 bases, and 11 bases lay between the germline ends. In DNA form, the CDR3 reads TGTGCCAGCTCACCGGGCCGGCGGGACACCGGGGAGCTGTTTTTT. Its translation: CASSPGRRDTGELFF.

This sequence joins TRBV12-3 or TRBV12-4 and TRBJ2-5, with D possibly TRBD1 on 6 matching bases. CDR3 length: 12 amino acids. Deletions cut 7 bases from V and 3 bases from J, with 9 bases between. The CDR3 sequence is CASTGEEETQYF. In nucleotides, the CDR3 is TGTGCCAGCACAGGGGAAGAAGAGACCCAGTACTTC.

The CDR3 nucleotides are TGTGCCAGCAGTTATGGGGGGACGGGGAACACTGAAGCTTTCTTT. Translation gives CASSYGGTGNTEAFF. This sequence joins TRBV6-5 and TRBJ1-1; maybe TRBD1 (5 bases). V lost 3 bases and J 1 base, leaving 12 bases between the germline ends. The CDR3 extends over 15 amino acids. CDR1 and CDR2 (germline): MNHEY, SVGAGI.

Comment on this clone: Other nucleotide sequences in the sample specify the same CDR3. J is TRBJ2-1 and V is TRBV28, with D maybe TRBD1 (7 bases). V was clipped by 2 bases and J by 4 bases, with 9 bases between them. The CDR3 consists of 14 residues. Germline V gene lookup returns CDR1 MDHEN and CDR2 SYDVKM. This CDR3 reads CASSLAGGYNEQFF. In DNA, the CDR3 is TGTGCCAGCAGTTTAGCAGGGGGGTACAATGAGCAGTTCTTC.

The V and J genes are TRBV4-3 and TRBJ1-1; TRBD1 might be the D (5 bases). From germline, CDR1 is LGHNA and CDR2 YSLEER. The CDR3 totals 15 residues. V was shortened by 1 base and J by 10 bases, with 19 bases between the two germline ends. CDR3 protein: CASSQALEGRAAAFF. CDR3 nucleotides: TGCGCCAGCAGCCAAGCCCTGGAGGGGAGGGCCGCAGCTTTCTTT.